A selection of T cell receptor beta chains follows, all from one sample in a study of blood T cell repertoires in COVID-19. The assay was immunoSEQ multiplex PCR, and TCRdb's table has in-frame clones only and misses some. The sample contains almost 35,000 clones, 85% to 95% of which appear only once. Sequenced input: peripheral blood. The receptors here all came from a man aged 60 to 75 with active or convalescent COVID-19. Both conserved end residues are part of each CDR3. A D gene is named only where the DNA matches it firmly. Size is stated for part of the rows, as once, few or many counts, or as a class when the clone is expanded.

TRBJ1-1 | TRBV7-2 | . | . | TGTGCCAGCAGTAAGGGAGGGAGCACTGAAGCTTTCTTT | CASSKGGSTEAFF
TRBJ2-1 | TRBV24-1 | many | . | TGTGCCACCAGTTCTGCCAGGACTGCAGGAGGTGAGCAGTTCTTC | CATSSARTAGGEQFF
TRBJ1-6 | TRBV6-5 | . | . | TGTGCCAGCAGTTACAGAGGGTCACCCCTCCACTTT | CASSYRGSPLHF
TRBJ1-1 | TRBV6-5 | . | . | TGTGCCAGCAAAACCTTGGGGGGCACTGAAGCTTTCTTT | CASKTLGGTEAFF
TRBJ2-7 | TRBV27 | . | . | TGTGCCAGCAGTACTAGCTTCCTACGAGAGCAGTACTTC | CASSTSFLREQYF
TRBJ2-7 | TRBV7-9 | . | TRBD1 | TGTGCCAGCAGCTCAGGACAGGGGAAGTACTTC | CASSSGQGKYF
TRBJ2-5 | TRBV7-3 | . | . | TGTGCCAGCAGCCGCGGGCTACAAGAGACCCAGTACTTC | CASSRGLQETQYF
TRBJ2-4 | TRBV11-2 | . | . | TGTGCCAGCAGCTTCCAACAGGGAAACATTCAGTACTTC | CASSFQQGNIQYF
TRBJ1-1 | TRBV5-1 | . | TRBD1 | TGCGCCAGCAGCACCCTCCGGGACAGGGATGACACTGAAGCTTTCTTT | CASSTLRDRDDTEAFF
TRBJ2-7 | TRBV3-1/TRBV3-2 | . | TRBD2 | TGTGCCAGCAGCCAAGTTGCGGGAGCGAACTACGAGCAGTACTTC | CASSQVAGANYEQYF
TRBJ2-2 | TRBV7-9 | . | . | TGTGCCAGCGCGAAGAGCAGGGGGGACACCGGGGAGCTGTTTTTT | CASAKSRGDTGELFF
TRBJ1-1 | TRBV6-5 | . | . | TGTGCCAGCAGTTCAGCGGAGAACACTGAAGCTTTCTTT | CASSSAENTEAFF
TRBJ1-2 | TRBV27 | . | . | TGTGCCAGCAGTTTCTCCAGGGTCTATGGCTACACCTTC | CASSFSRVYGYTF
TRBJ1-2 | TRBV28 | . | TRBD1 | TGTGCCAGCAGCTTCAGGGGGTATGGCTACACCTTC | CASSFRGYGYTF
TRBJ2-3 | TRBV2 | . | TRBD2 | TGTGCCAGCAGTCTTAGCGGGAGTGCAACAGATACGCAGTATTTT | CASSLSGSATDTQYF
TRBJ2-5 | TRBV14 | . | TRBD2 | TGTGCCAGCAGCCAAAGTAGCGGGAAAGAGACCCAGTACTTC | CASSQSSGKETQYF
TRBJ2-1 | TRBV7-2 | . | TRBD2 | TGTGCCAGCAGCTTAGAGGCTAGCGGGACCAATGAGCAGTTCTTC | CASSLEASGTNEQFF
TRBJ2-1 | TRBV18 | once | TRBD1 | TGTGCCAGCTCACCACTTGGACAGGGGGGCTACAATGAGCAGTTCTTC | CASSPLGQGGYNEQFF
TRBJ2-3 | TRBV11-2 | . | TRBD2 | TGTGCCAGCAGCTTGGGCGGGAGGGCAGATACGCAGTATTTT | CASSLGGRADTQYF
TRBJ1-3 | TRBV18 | . | . | TGTGCCAGCTCACCTACGGGGGGGCAACCGGTCTCTGGAAACACCATATATTTT | CASSPTGGQPVSGNTIYF
TRBJ2-7 | TRBV7-2 | . | . | TGTGCCAGCAGCGGAGCCGGGCCCCCAGGGGCCTACGAGCAGTACTTC | CASSGAGPPGAYEQYF
TRBJ1-5 | TRBV30 | . | TRBD1 | TGTGCCTACACGACAGGGACTAGCAATCAGCCCCAGCATTTT | CAYTTGTSNQPQHF